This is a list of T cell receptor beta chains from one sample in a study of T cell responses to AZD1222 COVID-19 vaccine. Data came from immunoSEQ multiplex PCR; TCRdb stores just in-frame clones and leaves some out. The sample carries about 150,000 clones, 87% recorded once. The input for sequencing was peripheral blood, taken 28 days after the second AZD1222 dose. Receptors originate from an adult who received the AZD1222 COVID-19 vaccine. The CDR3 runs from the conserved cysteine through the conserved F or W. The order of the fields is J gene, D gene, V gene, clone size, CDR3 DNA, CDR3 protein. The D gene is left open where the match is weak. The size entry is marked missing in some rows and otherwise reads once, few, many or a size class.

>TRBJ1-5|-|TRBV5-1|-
TGCGCCAGCAGCCCGGGGCAGCGAGATCAGCCCCAGCATTTT
CASSPGQRDQPQHF
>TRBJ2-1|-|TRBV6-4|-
TGTGCCAGCAGTGACGGGAGGTTCTACAATGAGCAGTTCTTC
CASSDGRFYNEQFF
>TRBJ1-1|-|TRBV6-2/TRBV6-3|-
TGTGCCAGCAGTGCTACAGGGCCGAACACTGAAGCTTTCTTT
CASSATGPNTEAFF
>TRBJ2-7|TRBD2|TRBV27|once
TGTGCCACCAAATCTATAGCGGGATCCTACGAGCAGTACTTC
CATKSIAGSYEQYF
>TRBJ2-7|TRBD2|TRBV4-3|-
TGCGCCAGCAGCCAAGATCTCGCGGGAGGGGAGTACGAGCAGTACTTC
CASSQDLAGGEYEQYF
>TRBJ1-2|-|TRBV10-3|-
TGTGCCATCAGTTCGGGAGGGTCAGACTATGGCTACACCTTC
CAISSGGSDYGYTF
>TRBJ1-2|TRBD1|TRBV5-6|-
TGTGCCAGCAGGGGCCGGGACAGGGTACATGGCTACACCTTC
CASRGRDRVHGYTF
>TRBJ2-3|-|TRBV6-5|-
TGTGCCAGCGGGTGGAGGAGCACAGATACGCAGTATTTT
CASGWRSTDTQYF
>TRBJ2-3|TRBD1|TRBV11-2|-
TGTGCCAGCAGCCCGGGACAGGGTTCAGATACGCAGTATTTT
CASSPGQGSDTQYF
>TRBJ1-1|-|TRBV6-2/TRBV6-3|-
TGTGCCAGCACCCCTATGGGGGGCGCCGGAAAAGCTTTCTTT
CASTPMGGAGKAFF
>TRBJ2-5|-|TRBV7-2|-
TGTGCCAGCAGCGGGTCGATCACAGAGACCCAGTACTTC
CASSGSITETQYF
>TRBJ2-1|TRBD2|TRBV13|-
TGTGCCAGCAGAGGACTAGCGGGAAAGGAGAATGAGCAGTTCTTC
CASRGLAGKENEQFF
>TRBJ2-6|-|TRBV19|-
TGTGCCAGCCAGCTTTCTGGGGCCAACGTCCTGACTTTC
CASQLSGANVLTF
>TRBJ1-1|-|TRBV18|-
TGTGCCAGCTCGCCAGAGGTGAACACTGAAGCTTTCTTT
CASSPEVNTEAFF
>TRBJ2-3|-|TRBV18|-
TGTGCCAGCGGCAGGGTCGCAGATACGCAGTATTTT
CASGRVADTQYF
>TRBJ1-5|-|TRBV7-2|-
TGTGCCAGCAGCTTAGGGGACAACAATCAGCCCCAGCATTTT
CASSLGDNNQPQHF
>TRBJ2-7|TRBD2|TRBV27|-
TGTGCCAGCAGTTCACTAGCGGGAGCGGGGAGAGAGCAGTACTTC
CASSSLAGAGREQYF
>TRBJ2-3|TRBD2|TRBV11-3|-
TGTGCCAGCAGCCTCCATAGCGGGAGCACAGATACGCAGTATTTT
CASSLHSGSTDTQYF
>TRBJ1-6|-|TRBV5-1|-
TGCGCCAGCAGCTTGGGGGGGGTTAATTCACCCCTCCACTTT
CASSLGGVNSPLHF
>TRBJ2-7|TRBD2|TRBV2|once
TGTGCCACCCGACGACTAGCGGTCTCCTACGAGCAGTACTTC
CATRRLAVSYEQYF
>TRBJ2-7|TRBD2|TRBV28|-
TGTGCCAGCAGGCCCGCCCTAGCGGGAGCCTACGAGCAGTACTTC
CASRPALAGAYEQYF
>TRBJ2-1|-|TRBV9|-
TGTGCCAGCAGCACCCCGGCGGGTCGGCACAATGAGCAGTTCTTC
CASSTPAGRHNEQFF
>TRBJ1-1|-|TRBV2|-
TGTGCCAGCAGAGCGGACGTTGAAGCTTTCTTT
CASRADVEAFF
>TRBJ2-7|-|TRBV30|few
TGTGCCTGGATCAGGGACTCCTACGAGCAGTACTTC
CAWIRDSYEQYF
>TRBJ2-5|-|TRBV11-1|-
TGTGCCAGCAGCCTCCAGGGAGGATTTAAAGAGACCCAGTACTTC
CASSLQGGFKETQYF
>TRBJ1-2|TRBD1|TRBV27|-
TGTGCCAGCAGTACCGGACAGGCGGGCTTCTATGGCTACACCTTC
CASSTGQAGFYGYTF
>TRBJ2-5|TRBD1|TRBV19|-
TGTGCCAGTAGTATCATTTACCCACGGCAGGGGGTTCAAGAGACCCAGTACTTC
CASSIIYPRQGVQETQYF
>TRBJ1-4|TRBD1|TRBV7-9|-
TGTGCCAGCAGCGGGACAGGGAAGGGGGATGAAAAACTGTTTTTT
CASSGTGKGDEKLFF